One sample yielded the 2 T cell receptor beta chains listed below, sequenced in a study of CD8 T cells in ankylosing spondylitis. Study-wide results and caveats: Ankylosing spondylitis blood appeared to carry a characteristic TCR beta motif of several highly homologous variants.

Their antigens remain unidentified. One entry per CDR3 protein results from TCRdb running MiXCR on the 5' RACE reads. The sample yields under 950,000 distinct CDR3 sequences, around a fifth seen once. Sequenced input: blood, either unsorted or a sorted T cell fraction (not recorded which). These TCRs come from a male donor with ankylosing spondylitis.

This clonotype was counted a single time. The J gene is TRBJ2-1, the V gene TRBV18; unclear D gene. In germline, CDR1 is KGHSH, CDR2 LQKENI. The CDR3 consists of 12 residues. Trimming stripped 3 bases from V and 10 bases from J, with 10 bases between. The CDR3 bases are TGTGCCAGCTCACCCATAGTTGTAGAGCAGTTCTTC. This encodes CASSPIVVEQFF.

The sample holds a few counts of this clonotype. The V and J genes are TRBV28 and TRBJ2-3, with 9 bases identical to TRBD1. This CDR3 has 18 residues. V was pared by 10 bases and J by 0 bases, with 17 bases of the junction left unmatched. Germline V CDR1 and CDR2: MDHEN, SYDVKM. Written as DNA, the CDR3 is TGTGCCACCCGGACCTACACACAGGGGGCCGATAGCACAGATACGCAGTATTTT. Translated, it gives CATRTYTQGADSTDTQYF.